This T cell receptor beta chain is from a study of regulatory T cells in long-lasting Graves disease. Arm-PCR with iRepertoire HTBI primers amplified the CDR3 regions for these TCR beta libraries. Each CDR3 protein is one row after TCRdb ran MiXCR on the multiplex PCR reads. The data contain roughly 400,000 distinct CDR3 sequences, approximately 16% of them singletons. Time point here: newly diagnosed GD, antithyroid drugs for less than 3 months. Following extraction of RNA from PBMCs, that RNA was used to make the TCR library. Germline V gives CDR1 MNHNS, CDR2 SASEGT. The length of the CDR3 is 14 residues. Between the trimmed V and J ends, which lost 6 bases and 4 bases, there was a span of 15 bases. This clonotype was observed many times. This same sample was also part of a study on T cells in Graves' hyperthyroidism and ophthalmopathy.

This specimen consisted of peripheral blood mononuclear cells (PBMCs), obtained at new diagnosis, from a patient treated with antithyroid drugs. The rearrangement joins TRBV6-1 to TRBJ1-1; weak D call: TRBD1 (6 bases). The TCR was taken from a woman aged 18 to 35 with Graves disease. The CDR3 protein is CASSSTGLVTEAFF. CDR3 bases: TGTGCCAGCAGCAGTACAGGGTTGGTCACTGAAGCTTTCTTT.